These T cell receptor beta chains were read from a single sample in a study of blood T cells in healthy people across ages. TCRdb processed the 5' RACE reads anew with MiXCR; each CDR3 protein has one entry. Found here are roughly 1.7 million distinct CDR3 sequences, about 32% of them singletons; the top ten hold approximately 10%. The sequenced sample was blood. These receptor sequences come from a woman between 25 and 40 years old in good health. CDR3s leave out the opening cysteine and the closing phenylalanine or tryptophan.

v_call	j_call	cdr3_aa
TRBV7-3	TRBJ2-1	ASSLTGGSGGNEQF
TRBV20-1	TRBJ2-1	SARDLSLDAGGGYNEQF
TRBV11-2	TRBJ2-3	ASSLGPRDRGPTDTQY
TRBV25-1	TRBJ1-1	ASSENQAGEAF
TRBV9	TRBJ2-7	ASSWGQASEQY
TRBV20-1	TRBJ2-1	SAVSNRASYNEQF
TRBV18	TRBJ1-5	ASSPQGNQPQH
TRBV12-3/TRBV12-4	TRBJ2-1	ASSPDYSAVNNEQF
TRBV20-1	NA	SATKTGSYEQY
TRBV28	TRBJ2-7	ASSSSGGRSYEQY
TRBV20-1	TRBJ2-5	SAKLGGQETQY
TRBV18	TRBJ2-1	ASSPGQALNNEQF
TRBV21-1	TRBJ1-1	ASSRGREDSAF
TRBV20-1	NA	SALQSLLSYEQY
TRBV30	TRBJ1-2	AWSDRGAGYT
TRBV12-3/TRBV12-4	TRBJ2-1	ASSTILAGANNEQF
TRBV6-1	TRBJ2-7	ASSDLAGGYEQY
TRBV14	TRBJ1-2	ASSFRAKADGYT
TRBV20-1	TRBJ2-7	SARDLRNSYEQY
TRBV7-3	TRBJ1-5	ASRPSDGSNQPQH
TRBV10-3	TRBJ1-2	AISEQGTRGGYT
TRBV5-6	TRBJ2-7	ASSGPGGGGSSYEQY
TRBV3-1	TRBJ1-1	ASSLRGAGEAF
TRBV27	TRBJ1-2	ASSWDREHGYT
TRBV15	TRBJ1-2	ATSSRGRSYGYT
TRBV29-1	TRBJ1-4	SVWTGGGNEKLF
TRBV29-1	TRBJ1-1	SVTPDWNTEAF
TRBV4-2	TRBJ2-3	ASFAASGRDTQY
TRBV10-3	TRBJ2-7	AISETGGYGQY
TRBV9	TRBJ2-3	ASSVARLAGGGDTQY
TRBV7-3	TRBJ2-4	ASSLTGSQGEQY
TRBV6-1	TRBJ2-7	ASSEVSGRVNEQY
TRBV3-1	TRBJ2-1	ASSQDPETGGNEQF
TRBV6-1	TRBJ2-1	ASIFSGNYNEQF
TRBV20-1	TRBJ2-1	SARAVGLAGNYNEQF
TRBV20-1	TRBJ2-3	SARVESTDTQY
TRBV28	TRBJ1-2	ASSLCIDEDGYT
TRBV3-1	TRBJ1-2	ASSQDRQFLNYGYT
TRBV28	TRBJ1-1	ASRQPLNTEAF
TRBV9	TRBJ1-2	ASTQVDPRYGYT